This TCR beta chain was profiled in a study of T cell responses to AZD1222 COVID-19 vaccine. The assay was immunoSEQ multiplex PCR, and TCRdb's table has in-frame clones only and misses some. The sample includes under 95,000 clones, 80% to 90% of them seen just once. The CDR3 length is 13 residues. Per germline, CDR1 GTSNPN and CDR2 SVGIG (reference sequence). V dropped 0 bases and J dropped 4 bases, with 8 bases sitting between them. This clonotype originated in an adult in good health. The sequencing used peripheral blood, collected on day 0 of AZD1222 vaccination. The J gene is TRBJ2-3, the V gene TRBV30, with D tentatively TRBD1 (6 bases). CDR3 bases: TGTGCCTGGAGTGTACAGGGCCCAGATACGCAGTATTTT. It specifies CAWSVQGPDTQYF.